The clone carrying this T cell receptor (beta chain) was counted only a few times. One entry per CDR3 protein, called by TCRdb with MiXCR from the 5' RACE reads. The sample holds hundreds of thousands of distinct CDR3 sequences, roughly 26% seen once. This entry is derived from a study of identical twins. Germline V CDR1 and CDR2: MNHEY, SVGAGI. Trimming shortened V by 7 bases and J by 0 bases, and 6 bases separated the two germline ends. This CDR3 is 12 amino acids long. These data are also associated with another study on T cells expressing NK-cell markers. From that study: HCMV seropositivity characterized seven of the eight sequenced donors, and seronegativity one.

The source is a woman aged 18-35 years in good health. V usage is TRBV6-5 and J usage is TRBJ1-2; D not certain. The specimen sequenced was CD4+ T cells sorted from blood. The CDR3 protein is CASTRANYGYTF. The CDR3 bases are TGTGCCAGCACCCGAGCTAACTATGGCTACACCTTC.